The T cell receptor (beta chain) described here comes from a study of cytomegalovirus exposure and HLA in healthy donors. This clone was observed a few times. Its antigen remains unknown. The CDR3 is 13 residues long. Germline V gives CDR1 MNHEY, CDR2 SMNVEV (reference sequence). V lost 6 bases to trimming and J lost 3 bases; unmatched junction nucleotides: 1. PCR involved 60 Vbeta and 13 Jbeta primers. The protocol was immunoSEQ multiplex PCR, while the TCRdb copy is restricted to in-frame clones and leaves out a portion. Found here are about 200,000 clones, approximately 80% of them singletons; the top ten hold around 1.4%. The study, taken as a whole, reports: In an earlier analysis, about 87% or about 30%: the productive usage of most TCR beta V segments.

The source is a girl aged 10 to 17 in good health and CMV-seronegative. The chain is built from TRBV27 and TRBJ2-7, with 11 bases that match TRBD2. The source material was PBMCs. CDR3 residues: CASRTSGVYEQYF. Here the CDR3 DNA reads TGTGCCAGCAGGACTAGCGGGGTCTACGAGCAGTACTTC.